The rows below give T cell receptor beta chains drawn from one sample of a study of T cells after yellow fever vaccination. TCRdb called the 5' RACE reads again in MiXCR, with one record for every CDR3 protein. The sample carries a few hundred thousand distinct CDR3 sequences, roughly 5.2% recorded once. The source was CD4+ T cells sorted from PBMCs, collected on the day of the yellow fever booster vaccination. These receptors were obtained from a man aged 18-30 years who received the YFV17D yellow fever vaccine. Both conserved end residues are part of each CDR3. The D gene is left open where the match is weak. The size of a clone is reported for some rows only, either as once, few or many, or as a class for expanded clones.

cdr3_aa cdr3_nt v_call clone_size j_call d_call
CASNNFGGTQETQYF TGCGCCAGCAATAATTTTGGGGGAACCCAAGAGACCCAGTACTTC TRBV5-1 many TRBJ2-5 .
CASSLRQSSYNEQFF TGTGCCAGCAGTTTACGCCAGAGCTCCTACAATGAGCAGTTCTTC TRBV12-3/TRBV12-4 . TRBJ2-1 .
CASSVATYSPLHF TGTGCCAGCAGTGTGGCTACATATTCACCCCTCCACTTT TRBV25-1 many TRBJ1-6 .
CSVAREMETQYF TGCAGCGTTGCCAGGGAGATGGAGACCCAGTACTTC TRBV29-1 few TRBJ2-5 .
CASSCSRGGRTGELFF TGTGCCAGCAGTTGCTCGCGCGGAGGTCGCACCGGGGAGCTGTTTTTT TRBV6-5 few TRBJ2-2 .
CASSGDRVGANVLTF TGTGCCAGCAGTGGCGACAGGGTTGGGGCCAACGTCCTGACTTTC TRBV2 . TRBJ2-6 TRBD1
CASSLLTSGGWETQYF TGTGCCAGCAGCCTCCTTACTAGCGGGGGGTGGGAGACCCAGTACTTC TRBV6-2/TRBV6-3 . TRBJ2-5 TRBD2
CASSFGELVRGTQYF TGTGCCAGCAGTTTTGGAGAATTGGTTCGGGGGACCCAGTACTTC TRBV12-3/TRBV12-4 . TRBJ2-5 .
CASLRAINEKLFF TGTGCCAGCCTAAGAGCGATCAATGAAAAACTGTTTTTT TRBV12-3/TRBV12-4 many TRBJ1-4 .
CASSWTGGAQHF TGTGCCAGCAGCTGGACAGGGGGAGCCCAGCATTTT TRBV7-2 many TRBJ1-5 TRBD1
CASSLMRTGEDEQFF TGCGCCAGCAGCTTGATGAGGACAGGGGAGGATGAGCAGTTCTTC TRBV5-1 many TRBJ2-1 TRBD1
CASSYDAVRATNEKLFF TGTGCCAGCAGTTACGACGCCGTCAGAGCAACTAATGAAAAACTGTTTTTT TRBV6-6 few TRBJ1-4 .
CAISLGQDYGYTF TGTGCCATCAGCTTAGGACAGGACTATGGCTACACCTTC TRBV10-3 few TRBJ1-2 TRBD1
CASSSGLAGGNEQFF TGTGCCAGCAGTTCTGGACTAGCGGGGGGCAATGAGCAGTTCTTC TRBV6-2/TRBV6-3 many TRBJ2-1 TRBD2
CASSYSPIGTYEQYF TGTGCCAGCAGTTACTCCCCGATCGGCACCTACGAGCAGTACTTC TRBV6-5 few TRBJ2-7 .
CASSQSYTSGGDNIQYF TGTGCCAGCAGCCAATCCTATACTAGCGGGGGTGACAACATTCAGTACTTC TRBV4-2 few TRBJ2-4 TRBD2
CASTKLGVTGELFF TGTGCCAGCACTAAGTTGGGGGTAACCGGGGAGCTGTTTTTT TRBV6-5 many TRBJ2-2 .
CASSGAGAGADTQYF TGTGCCAGCAGCGGAGCGGGGGCCGGGGCAGATACGCAGTATTTT TRBV6-2/TRBV6-3 few TRBJ2-3 TRBD2
CASSPDRGRDGYTF TGTGCCAGCAGCCCGGACAGGGGAAGGGATGGCTACACCTTC TRBV7-8 many TRBJ1-2 TRBD1